Listed here are 19 T cell receptor beta chains from one sample, sequenced in a study of blood T cell repertoires in COVID-19. Profiled with immunoSEQ multiplex PCR; TCRdb holds only in-frame clones, not every one. The profile shows roughly 200,000 clones, about 90% of them singletons. The sequencing input was PBMCs or T cells enriched from blood (not recorded which). The receptors shown here come from a man aged 30-40 years who had recovered from COVID-19.

The chain uses TRBV27 and TRBJ2-4, with D possibly matching TRBD1 (5 bases). Germline assignment: CDR1 MNHEY and CDR2 SMNVEV (reference sequence). V lost 0 bases and J lost 1, with 10 bases in between. The CDR3 has 16 residues. CDR3 in amino acids: CASSLSAGSAKNIQYF. Written as DNA, the CDR3 is TGTGCCAGCAGTTTATCGGCAGGGTCGGCCAAAAACATTCAGTACTTC.

The chain uses TRBV2 and TRBJ2-7; 7 bases match TRBD1. The CDR3 covers 18 residues. The ends lost 3 bases at V and 2 bases at J; junction bases unmatched: 16. Per the germline V gene, CDR1 is SNHLY and CDR2 is FYNNEI. The chain's CDR3 is CASSDPGWTGSITYEQYF. The CDR3 DNA is TGTGCCAGCAGTGATCCCGGGTGGACAGGCTCCATCACCTACGAGCAGTACTTC.

The DNA for the CDR3 is TGTGCCAGCAGCGACGTCGGGGGTGGGACAGGAGACTCTGGGGCCAACGTCCTGACTTTC. This sequence encodes CASSDVGGGTGDSGANVLTF. The genes are TRBV6-6 and TRBJ2-6; the match to TRBD1 covers 8 bases. The CDR3 runs to 20 residues. The germline V gene has CDR1 MNHNY and CDR2 SVGAGI (reference sequence). V shed 6 bases and J 0 bases; nucleotides not matched to a gene: 16.

The CDR3 sequence: CASSSFSGGAREQYF. Here the CDR3 DNA reads TGCGCCAGCAGCTCATTTAGCGGGGGGGCGAGGGAGCAGTACTTC. This chain uses TRBV5-1 with TRBJ2-7; TRBD2 matches at 11 bases. The CDR3 runs 15 residues. Germline loops: CDR1 SGHRS, CDR2 YFSETQ. The J segment lost 7 bases and the V segment lost 3 bases, leaving 9 bases of the junction unmatched.

The gene calls are TRBV7-6 and TRBJ2-2, with D unresolved. The V gene's germline CDR1 is SGHVS and CDR2 FNYEAQ. V was trimmed by 4 bases and J by 0 bases, leaving 12 bases between them. This CDR3 is 16 amino acids long. In nucleotides, the CDR3 is TGTGCCAGCAGCTCCCGGTACCTCGCGAACACCGGGGAGCTGTTTTTT. Protein product: CASSSRYLANTGELFF. Drawing the rest from reference TRBV7-6 and TRBJ2-2, the complete variable domain is GAGVSQSPRYKVTKRGQDVALRCDPISGHVSLYWYRQALGQGPEFLTYFNYEAQQDKSGLPNDRFSAERPEGSISTLTIQRTEQRDSAMYRCASSSRYLANTGELFFGEGSRLTVL.

The gene calls are TRBV30 and TRBJ2-5, with D maybe TRBD2 (7 bases). V was clipped by 5 bases and J by 3 bases, with 19 bases between them. This CDR3 is 15 amino acids long. Germline V gives CDR1 GTSNPN, CDR2 SVGIG (reference sequence). The CDR3 DNA follows: TGTGCCTGGGACCTTGGGGGGGGCATCGAAGAGACCCAGTACTTC. Its translation is CAWDLGGGIEETQYF.

The chain is built from TRBV9 and TRBJ2-7; TRBD1 aligns across 8 bases. Unmatched junction bases numbered 3, after V lost 3 bases and J lost 1 base. Per germline, CDR1 SGDLS and CDR2 YYNGEE. This CDR3 comprises 14 residues. The CDR3 loop is CASSGRTGSYEQYF. In nucleotides, the CDR3 is TGTGCCAGCAGCGGGAGGACAGGGTCCTACGAGCAGTACTTC.

The chain links TRBV6-1 to TRBJ2-3, with 11 nucleotides matching TRBD2. Germline CDR1 and CDR2: MNHNS and SASEGT. The V and J ends lost 2 bases and 3 bases, in that order; junction bases with no gene match: 10. The CDR3 has 18 residues. The CDR3 nucleotides are TGTGCCAGCAGTGAACTCCGACTAGCGGGGATCCCAACAGATACGCAGTATTTT. Translating it yields CASSELRLAGIPTDTQYF.

This clone was picked up one time. V and J are TRBV2 and TRBJ2-2, with D perhaps matching TRBD1 (6 bases). This CDR3 region has 15 residues. Trimming shortened V by 4 bases and J by 4 bases, and 13 bases separated the two germline ends. Per germline, CDR1 SNHLY and CDR2 FYNNEI. The CDR3 protein is CASSGPDSATGELFF. As DNA, the CDR3 is TGTGCCAGCAGTGGACCGGACAGCGCCACCGGGGAGCTGTTTTTT.

This chain links TRBV9 with TRBJ1-1; D unresolved. Per germline, CDR1 SGDLS and CDR2 YYNGEE. Deletions cut 0 bases from V and 1 base from J, with 13 bases between. The CDR3 loop spans 16 amino acids. Here the CDR3 DNA reads TGTGCCAGCAGCGTAGTGAGGGATCGCCCGAACACTGAAGCTTTCTTT. Protein product: CASSVVRDRPNTEAFF. Full variable domain (rest looked up from reference TRBV9 and TRBJ1-1): DSGVTQTPKHLITATGQRVTLRCSPRSGDLSVYWYQQSLDQGLQFLIQYYNGEERAKGNILERFSAQQFPDLHSELNLSSLELGDSALYFCASSVVRDRPNTEAFFGQGTRLTVV.

This chain links TRBV5-1 with TRBJ2-5, with D possibly matching TRBD2 (7 bases). V lost 4 bases and J lost 5, with 21 bases in between. The germline gives CDR1 SGHRS, CDR2 YFSETQ. CDR3 size: 16 residues. The CDR3 DNA follows: TGCGCCAGCAGCACAGTGGGGGGGCCTCTCGGCGAGACCCAGTACTTC. This gives the protein CASSTVGGPLGETQYF.

This chain connects TRBV3-1 (or the pseudogene TRBV3-2) to TRBJ2-6, with D perhaps matching TRBD2 (6 bases). The CDR3 is 16 residues long. V lost 0 bases, J lost 4 bases, and 10 bases lay in between. CDR1 is LGHDT, CDR2 YNNKEL, per germline (reference sequence). This CDR3 reads CASSQDGGRGANVLTF. Written as DNA, the CDR3 is TGTGCCAGCAGCCAAGATGGGGGGAGAGGGGCCAACGTCCTGACTTTC.

This sequence joins TRBV7-9 and TRBJ1-2, with 7 bases that match TRBD1. The length of the CDR3 is 15 residues. Per germline, CDR1 SEHNR and CDR2 FQNEAQ (reference sequence). With V trimmed by 1 base and J by 0 bases, 2 bases remained unmatched. The CDR3 here is CASSLGDSPNYGYTF. In DNA form, the CDR3 reads TGTGCCAGCAGCTTAGGGGACAGCCCTAACTATGGCTACACCTTC.

The chain couples TRBV7-2 to TRBJ1-5, with TRBD1 identical over 7 bases. J lost 3 bases, V lost 5 bases, and 7 bases had no gene match. The germline CDR1 and CDR2 sequences are SGHTA and FQGNSA. The CDR3 has 15 residues. In DNA, the CDR3 is TGTGCCAGCAGCCTAGAGGGACAGATCAATCAGCCCCAGCATTTT. Protein product: CASSLEGQINQPQHF.

The V gene is TRBV5-1, the J gene TRBJ2-1; no clear D. V gave up 6 bases and J gave up 9 bases, with 10 bases separating them. This CDR3 is 11 amino acids long. Germline assignment: CDR1 SGHRS and CDR2 YFSETQ. Here the CDR3 reads CASKLLTEQFF. Here the CDR3 DNA reads TGCGCCAGCAAGCTACTCACTGAGCAGTTCTTC.

This clone is a singleton in its sample. The genes are TRBV27 and TRBJ2-7, with 11 nucleotides matching TRBD2. Unmatched junction bases numbered 6, after V lost 4 bases and J lost 4 bases. The CDR3 totals 15 residues. Looked up from germline, CDR1 is MNHEY and CDR2 is SMNVEV (reference sequence). The CDR3 sequence: CASSSGVAGGYEQYF. CDR3 nucleotide sequence: TGTGCCAGCAGTTCAGGGGTAGCGGGGGGGTACGAGCAGTACTTC.

The chain combines TRBV19 with TRBJ2-5; TRBD1 matches at 9 bases. The ends lost 7 bases at V and 4 bases at J; junction bases unmatched: 16. The CDR3 length is 17 residues. CDR1 and CDR2 from the germline V gene are LNHDA and SQIVND (reference sequence). The CDR3 region has the DNA TGTGCCAGTACCGCAAGAGGAACAGGGGGCGCCTCAGAGACCCAGTACTTC. As protein: CASTARGTGGASETQYF.

The chain combines TRBV9 with TRBJ2-3; TRBD2 matches 8 bases. Germline lookup yields CDR1 SGDLS and CDR2 YYNGEE. The ends lost 4 bases at V and 1 base at J; junction bases unmatched: 8. The CDR3 runs 16 residues. The CDR3 DNA reads TGTGCCAGCAGCATAGCGGGACTCGCCCGCACAGATACGCAGTATTTT. Protein sequence: CASSIAGLARTDTQYF.

As DNA, the CDR3 is TGTGCCAGCATTCCGGACAGTTTCACCGGGGAGCTGTTTTTT. Protein: CASIPDSFTGELFF. This chain joins TRBV7-8 and TRBJ2-2; tentatively, D is TRBD1 (6 bases). The germline V gene encodes CDR1 SGHVS and CDR2 FQNEAQ. Trimming took 7 bases from V and 4 from J, leaving 13 bases between them. The CDR3 length is 14 residues.